These 4 T cell receptor beta chains share one sample of origin, sequenced in a study of graft-versus-host responses after intestinal transplantation. Clones were sequenced by immunoSEQ multiplex PCR, and TCRdb holds only the in-frame ones, with some missing. In the table there are roughly 29,000 clones, roughly 93% of which are singletons. The sample here was PBMCs, taken around 70 days after intestinal transplant. The origin of the receptors is a human patient who received an intestinal transplant, so some T cells may come from the graft donor.

This chain uses TRBV10-2 with TRBJ1-1, with D possibly being TRBD1 (5 bases). Germline CDR1 reads WSHSY; CDR2 reads SAAADI. Trimming pared 6 bases from V and 12 bases from J, leaving 26 bases between. The CDR3 loop spans 15 amino acids. This CDR3 is CASRDTPARDGRTFF. The CDR3 DNA follows: TGCGCCAGCAGAGATACACCTGCACGGGACGGCCGCACTTTCTTT.

The chain combines TRBV7-3 with TRBJ1-2; D remains unclear. Germline V gene data show CDR1 as SGHTA and CDR2 as FQGTGA. V was trimmed by 3 bases and J by 8 bases, leaving 13 bases between them. The CDR3 covers 13 residues. The CDR3 is CASSFGGEGGYTF. DNA for the CDR3: TGTGCCAGCAGCTTCGGTGGGGAGGGAGGCTACACCTTC.

The gene calls are TRBV4-3 and TRBJ2-3, with D possibly TRBD2 on 5 matching bases. V was pared by 0 bases and J by 3 bases, with 7 bases between. The CDR3 spans 14 residues. Per germline, CDR1 LGHNA and CDR2 YSLEER. Here the CDR3 reads CASSQDRGTDTQYF. The CDR3 bases are TGCGCCAGCAGCCAAGATCGGGGAACAGATACGCAGTATTTT.

The V call is TRBV13, the J call TRBJ1-6; 10 positions agree with TRBD1. Germline lookup yields CDR1 PRHDT and CDR2 FYEKMQ (reference sequence). The CDR3 covers 14 residues. J lost 9 bases, V lost 4 bases, and 3 bases had no gene match. The CDR3 region is CASSSGQGVSPLHF. The CDR3 region has the DNA TGTGCCAGCAGCTCCGGACAGGGGGTTTCACCCCTCCACTTT. Drawing the rest from reference TRBV13 and TRBJ1-6, the complete variable domain is AAGVIQSPRHLIKEKRETATLKCYPIPRHDTVYWYQQGPGQDPQFLISFYEKMQSDKGSIPDRFSAQQFSDYHSELNMSSLELGDSALYFCASSSGQGVSPLHFGNGTRLTVT.